Presented here are 19 T cell receptor beta chains from one specimen sequenced in a study of blood T cell repertoires in COVID-19. Assay: immunoSEQ multiplex PCR; the TCRdb copy retains only in-frame clones and omits some. The top ten hold roughly a tenth of the sample, which has 200,000 to 300,000 clones, about 79% seen once. Sequenced material: peripheral blood. The receptors derive from a woman of 80 years or more with acute or convalescent COVID-19.

The chain employs TRBV18 and TRBJ1-6; D might be TRBD1 (5 bases). V was shortened by 4 bases and J by 5 bases, with 12 bases between the two germline ends. CDR1 and CDR2 (germline): KGHSH, LQKENI. The CDR3 is 15 amino acids. CDR3 nucleotides: TGTGCCAGCTCACTCGGACAATTTAATAATTCACCCCTCCACTTT. It specifies CASSLGQFNNSPLHF.

This sequence joins TRBV7-8 and TRBJ1-3; D gene unclear. The CDR3 sequence is 14 residues long. Trimming left V 2 bases short and J 4 bases short, with 9 bases between. From germline, CDR1 is SGHVS and CDR2 FQNEAQ. The CDR3 bases are TGTGCCAGCAGCTTACTACAGTACGGAAACACCATATATTTT. Encoded protein: CASSLLQYGNTIYF.

CDR3 sequence reads: CASSLPPAGGPSTQHF. The CDR3 nucleotides read TGTGCCAGCAGCCTACCCCCGGCAGGGGGTCCTTCGACCCAGCATTTT. The chain couples TRBV6-6 to TRBJ1-5; 7 bases line up with TRBD1. CDR1 is MNHNY and CDR2 is SVGAGI in the germline V gene (reference sequence). The V gene end was trimmed by 6 bases and the J gene end by 11 bases; junction bases not matched to a gene: 19. The CDR3 loop spans 16 amino acids.

The chain combines TRBV6-5 with TRBJ2-3; 7 bases align to TRBD2. The CDR3 length is 13 residues. CDR1 is MNHEY and CDR2 is SVGAGI in the germline V gene. Trimming removed 7 bases from V and 3 bases from J; junction bases left unmatched: 4. This CDR3 reads CASTGGSTDTQYF. As DNA, the CDR3 is TGTGCCAGCACCGGGGGGAGTACAGATACGCAGTATTTT.

The rearrangement uses TRBV28 and TRBJ1-2, with D unclear. Germline-derived CDR1 and CDR2 are MDHEN and SYDVKM. This CDR3 has 15 amino acids. Trimming cost V 6 bases and J 4 bases, with 18 bases left between them. The CDR3: CASSHGLSSGYGYTF. CDR3 in DNA: TGTGCCAGCAGCCACGGACTCTCCTCCGGCTATGGCTACACCTTC.

This clone was recorded a few times. The chain combines TRBV10-3 with TRBJ2-3; 7 nucleotides line up with TRBD1. The germline V gene encodes CDR1 ENHRY and CDR2 SYGVKD. The CDR3 is 14 residues long. Losses at the gene ends were 7 bases for V and 0 bases for J; bases not matched to a gene: 4. CDR3 bases: TGTGCCATCACCGGGACAGCTAGCACAGATACGCAGTATTTT. Translated: CAITGTASTDTQYF.

This chain joins TRBV10-1 and TRBJ2-5, with TRBD2 matching 8 bases. There are 17 residues in the CDR3. Germline CDR1 WNHNN, CDR2 SYGVQD (reference sequence). V gave up 5 bases and J gave up 2 bases; unmatched junction bases: 13. CDR3 nucleotide sequence: TGCGCCAGCAGTATGGGGCCTCGCGGGGGGCAACAAGAGACCCAGTACTTC. It is translated as CASSMGPRGGQQETQYF.

This clone was seen only once. The rearrangement joins TRBV18 to TRBJ2-1; unclear D gene. The CDR3 consists of 14 residues. V gave up 3 bases and J gave up 9 bases, with 15 bases separating them. Germline V gene data show CDR1 as KGHSH and CDR2 as LQKENI. The chain's CDR3 is CASSPVPQFGEQFF. CDR3 in DNA: TGTGCCAGCTCACCGGTCCCCCAGTTTGGTGAGCAGTTCTTC.

For this clone: The sample contains more than one DNA sequence encoding this CDR3. The V call is TRBV5-1, the J call TRBJ1-3, with 10 bases fitting TRBD1. This CDR3 has 16 amino acids. Per germline, CDR1 SGHRS and CDR2 YFSETQ. After removal of 0 bases from V and 1 base from J, the junction contained 1 base not matched to a gene. The chain's CDR3 is CASSLGQGASGNTIYF. DNA for the CDR3: TGCGCCAGCAGCTTGGGACAGGGGGCATCTGGAAACACCATATATTTT.

The CDR3 reads CSGHTDGGLSFF. As DNA, the CDR3 is TGCAGCGGTCATACGGACGGGGGATTGTCTTTCTTT. This rearrangement joins TRBV29-1 to TRBJ1-1, with D perhaps matching TRBD1 (5 bases). The V end was cut by 7 bases, the J end by 12 bases, with 21 bases between. Germline CDR1 reads SQVTM; CDR2 reads ANQGSEA. This CDR3 has 12 residues.

The rearrangement joins TRBV10-3 to TRBJ1-2, with TRBD1 matching over 7 bases. This CDR3 is 15 amino acids long. J gave up 4 bases and V 0 bases, and 5 bases lay outside the gene matches. From germline, CDR1 is ENHRY and CDR2 SYGVKD. The DNA for the CDR3 is TGTGCCATCAGTGAGTCAGGACAGGATCTCTATGGCTACACCTTC. Its translation is CAISESGQDLYGYTF.

The chain has TRBV19 and TRBJ1-3, with D tentatively TRBD1 (5 bases). This CDR3 has 13 amino acids. Trimming left V 6 bases short and J 0 bases short, with 6 bases between. CDR1 and CDR2 from the germline V gene are LNHDA and SQIVND (reference sequence). This CDR3 reads CASRDNSGNTIYF. The CDR3 DNA follows: TGTGCCAGTAGGGACAACTCTGGAAACACCATATATTTT.

This sequence joins TRBV12-3 or TRBV12-4 and TRBJ1-1; 7 bases map to TRBD1. V lost 7 bases and J lost 3; bases outside the gene matches: 5. The CDR3 consists of 13 residues. The chain's CDR3 is CASNWDSYTEAFF. As DNA, the CDR3 is TGTGCCAGCAACTGGGACAGTTACACTGAAGCTTTCTTT.

The sample holds one count of this clone. CDR3 region: CASSLLGTGEKLFF. The CDR3 DNA follows: TGTGCCAGCAGCTTACTAGGGACAGGGGAAAAACTGTTTTTT. The gene calls are TRBV7-9 and TRBJ1-4; 9 bases are shared with TRBD1. V shed 2 bases, J shed 8 bases, and the junction held 3 bases outside the gene matches. Germline CDR1 and CDR2: SEHNR and FQNEAQ (reference sequence). The CDR3 has 14 residues.

This chain uses TRBV11-2 with TRBJ2-3, with 11 bases lining up with TRBD2. CDR1 is SGHAT and CDR2 is FQNNGV in the germline V gene. V dropped 0 bases and J dropped 2; count of bases not matched to a gene: 4. The CDR3 is made up of 17 amino acids. CDR3 in DNA: TGTGCCAGCAGCTTAGATAGCGGGGGGGGGTCCACAGATACGCAGTATTTT. Amino acids: CASSLDSGGGSTDTQYF.

A few counts support this clone. This chain connects TRBV7-9 to TRBJ2-1; weak D call: TRBD2 (7 bases). The V and J ends lost 0 bases and 7 bases respectively, with 16 bases between them. This CDR3 has 16 amino acids. Germline CDR1 reads SEHNR; CDR2 reads FQNEAQ (reference sequence). The CDR3 region has the DNA TGTGCCAGCAGCTTAGCAGGGGGGGAACGTTTGAATGAGCAGTTCTTC. Amino acids: CASSLAGGERLNEQFF.

The chain employs TRBV6-5 and TRBJ2-2; D not resolved. The length of the CDR3 is 14 residues. Germline-derived CDR1 and CDR2 are MNHEY and SVGAGI. The V end was cut by 0 bases, the J end by 2 bases, with 4 bases between. The CDR3, as DNA: TGTGCCAGCAGTTACTCTCAAAACACCGGGGAGCTGTTTTTT. It yields the protein CASSYSQNTGELFF.

Here the CDR3 reads CASSPPPRVTEAFF. CDR3 DNA sequence: TGTGCCAGCAGCCCTCCACCCCGGGTCACTGAAGCTTTCTTT. The chain carries TRBV7-2 and TRBJ1-1; D not resolved. The germline CDR1 and CDR2 sequences are SGHTA and FQGNSA. The length of the CDR3 is 14 residues. The ends were cut back, 5 bases at V and 4 bases at J, with 14 bases in the middle. The full variable domain, with the rest looked up from reference TRBV7-2 and TRBJ1-1, is GAGVSQSPSNKVTEKGKDVELRCDPISGHTALYWYRQSLGQGLEFLIYFQGNSAPDKSGLPSDRFSAERTGGSVSTLTIQRTQQEDSAVYLCASSPPPRVTEAFFGQGTRLTVV.

This clone showed up just once. The chain employs TRBV3-1 (or the pseudogene TRBV3-2) and TRBJ2-3, with D perhaps matching TRBD2 (7 bases). CDR1 is LGHDT and CDR2 is YNNKEL in the germline V gene (reference sequence). The CDR3 has 15 amino acids. V lost 1 base to trimming and J lost 2 bases, with 10 bases between them. Written as DNA, the CDR3 is TGTGCCAGCAGCCAAGTCGGGGGGCCCACAGATACGCAGTATTTT. This translates into CASSQVGGPTDTQYF.